This T cell receptor (beta chain) stems from a study of cytomegalovirus exposure and HLA in healthy donors. The PCR employed 60 Vbeta primers together with 13 Jbeta primers. Sequencing was performed with immunoSEQ multiplex PCR; in TCRdb, only in-frame clones are kept and a portion is missing. This sample yields some 70,000 clones, of which approximately 68% are seen a single time; 11% belongs to the top ten. Nominally healthy donors provided the samples, though records likely missed some immune exposures. Germline loops: CDR1 SGHDT, CDR2 YYEEEE. The CDR3 runs 17 residues. V gave up 0 bases and J gave up 0 bases; unmatched junction bases: 6.

The TCR was taken from a woman aged 25 to 39 in good health and CMV-seronegative. Sample: PBMCs. This chain uses TRBV5-6 with TRBJ2-7; 10 nucleotides match TRBD2. The CDR3 DNA sequence: TGTGCCAGCAGCTTGGTAGCGGGGGGCCCCAACTCCTACGAGCAGTACTTC. It yields the protein CASSLVAGGPNSYEQYF. Full variable domain (rest looked up from reference TRBV5-6 and TRBJ2-7): DAGVTQSPTHLIKTRGQQVTLRCSPKSGHDTVSWYQQALGQGPQFIFQYYEEEERQRGNFPDRFSGHQFPNYSSELNVNALLLGDSALYLCASSLVAGGPNSYEQYFGPGTRLTVT.